This note documents a single TCR beta chain sequence. Its antigen is not identified. The CDR3 spans 13 residues. With 4 bases removed from V and 8 bases from J, the gap between germline ends came to 14 bases. Germline V CDR1 and CDR2: MNHEY, SVGAGI. Sequenced material consisted of expressed TCRB transcripts (all of the isolated RNA was reverse transcribed). Sequencing was performed with immunoSEQ multiplex PCR; in TCRdb, only in-frame clones are kept and a portion is missing. The sample holds hundreds of thousands of clones, about an eighth seen once. This sample was included in a study of beta chain features in type 1 diabetes. Study information: In age, gender and cell yields, patients were similar to healthy donors.

Findings of the study overall: A moderate, significant TCRB CDR3 shortening appeared in type 1 diabetes across four CD4+ subsets.

This sequence originates from a man between 18 and 29 years old with type 1 diabetes. Specimen: naive CD4+ T cells from blood. V and J are TRBV6-5 and TRBJ1-2; D gene unclear. The CDR3 DNA reads TGTGCCAGCAGTTGGCGGACGGGAAAGGGCTACACCTTC. This sequence encodes CASSWRTGKGYTF.